The subject of this entry is one TCR beta chain. Its antigen is as yet unknown. A single base separates this from a much larger clone, so it may be a read error. Lacking the conserved final phenylalanine or tryptophan, this CDR3 likely reflects a read error. These data originate in a study of prognosis after radiotherapy for stage I lung cancer. About the study: In this cohort, every patient with non-small cell lung cancer was regarded as medically inoperable. The 13 male and more than five female patients were aged about 50 to 85, median around 68 years. The study's findings and limits: Among patients who developed distant metastases, Shannon entropy after stereotactic body radiation therapy was lower.

Multiplex PCR in two rounds served to amplify TCR beta CDR3 from genomic DNA. First-round PCR employed TRBV- and TRBJ-specific primers for each gene. TCRdb recomputed calls from the multiplex PCR reads with MiXCR, one row per CDR3 protein. Here the sample spans over 45,000 distinct CDR3 sequences, around 27% being singletons. The V gene's germline CDR1 is DFQATT and CDR2 SNEGSKA (reference sequence). The V end was cut by 0 bases, the J end by 7 bases, with 6 bases between. This CDR3 region has 11 residues. The V and J genes are TRBV20-1 and TRBJ1-1, with D unresolved. The sequence derives from a donor aged 50 or older with non-small cell lung cancer. Sequencing was performed on PBMCs, taken before or after stereotactic body radiation therapy (not recorded which). DNA for the CDR3: TGCAGTGCTAGAGATGGCTATGAAGCTTTCCTT. Encoded protein: CSARDGYEAFL.